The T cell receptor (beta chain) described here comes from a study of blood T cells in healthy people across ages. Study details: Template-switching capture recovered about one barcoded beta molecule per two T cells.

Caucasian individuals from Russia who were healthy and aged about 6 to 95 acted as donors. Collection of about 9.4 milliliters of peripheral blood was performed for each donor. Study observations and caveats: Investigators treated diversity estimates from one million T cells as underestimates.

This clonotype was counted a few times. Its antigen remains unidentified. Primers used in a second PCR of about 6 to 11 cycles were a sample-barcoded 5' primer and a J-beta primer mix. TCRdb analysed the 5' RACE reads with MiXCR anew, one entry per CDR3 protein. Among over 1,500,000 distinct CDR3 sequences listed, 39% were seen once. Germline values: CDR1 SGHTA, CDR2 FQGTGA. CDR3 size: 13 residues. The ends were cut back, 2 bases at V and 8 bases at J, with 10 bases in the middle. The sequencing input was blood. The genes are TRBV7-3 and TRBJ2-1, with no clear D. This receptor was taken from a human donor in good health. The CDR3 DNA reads TGTGCCAGCAGCTTAGGTCCCGATTATGAGCAGTTCTTC. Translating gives CASSLGPDYEQFF.